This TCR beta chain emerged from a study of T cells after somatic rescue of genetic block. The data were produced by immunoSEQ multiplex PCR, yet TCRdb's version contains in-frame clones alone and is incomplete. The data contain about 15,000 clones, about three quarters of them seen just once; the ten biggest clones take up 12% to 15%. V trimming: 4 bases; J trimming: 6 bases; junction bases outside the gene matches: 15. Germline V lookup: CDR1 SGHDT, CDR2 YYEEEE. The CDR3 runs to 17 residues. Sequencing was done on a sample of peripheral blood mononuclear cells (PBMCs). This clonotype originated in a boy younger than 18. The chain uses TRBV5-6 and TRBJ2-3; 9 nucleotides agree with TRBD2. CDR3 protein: CASSLYLAGAVVDTQYF. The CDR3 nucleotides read TGTGCCAGCAGCCTTTACTTAGCGGGAGCAGTCGTTGATACGCAGTATTTT.